This paragraph reports one T cell receptor beta chain. The CDR3 end is not reached by the read, which stops 3 residues before it; the germline J gene fills it in. This entry belongs to a study of T cells in women clearing cervical HPV infection. Study background: Cases: HPV16-related CIN3 or worse on histology, a couple of invasive cancers.

Sequencing was performed with immunoSEQ multiplex PCR; in TCRdb, only in-frame clones are kept and a portion is missing. The sample is made up of about 32,000 clones, and the top ten hold around 4% of it. The CDR3 is 13 residues long. Trimming cost V 7 bases and J 5 bases; bases outside gene matches: 6. Germline V gene sequence: CDR1 DFQATT, CDR2 SNEGSKA (reference sequence). Sequences were obtained from blood buffy coat. This TCR came from a woman aged 18 to 75 with a cervical HPV16 infection that either progressed to CIN3+ or cleared (not recorded which). This chain connects TRBV20-1 to TRBJ2-1; TRBD2 aligns across 9 bases. The CDR3 sequence is CSGSGLANNEQFF. The DNA read from the CDR3 is TGCAGTGGCTCGGGACTAGCTAACAATGAG.